Below are 5 T cell receptor beta chains sequenced from a single sample in a study of CXCR3-negative and CXCR3-positive naive CD8 T cells. The study, taken as a whole, reports: Naive cells positive for CXCR3 carried more hydrophobic TRB CDR3s than CXCR3-negative ones.

TRB cDNA was prepared as libraries by UMI-labeled 5' RACE. TCRdb processed the 5' RACE reads again and assigns one entry to each CDR3 protein, with no DNA. The sample's table shows 80,000 to 100,000 distinct CDR3 sequences. Antigens for these TCRs are unknown. The sequencing input was naive CXCR3+ CD8+ T cells from blood. The subset was: CD45RO-CCR7+CD27+CD95- naive CD8+ T cells expressing CXCR3 (TNR3+). All receptors derive from a human donor in good health. Some clones in this sample may be carry-over from other donors' samples.

The V and J genes are TRBV7-9 and TRBJ1-2. This CDR3 region has 12 residues. From germline, CDR1 is SEHNR and CDR2 FQNEAQ (reference sequence). The CDR3 sequence: CASTLGGLSCTF.

J is TRBJ1-5 and V is TRBV4-1. The CDR3 is 15 amino acids. From germline, CDR1 is MGHRA and CDR2 YSYEKL. The CDR3 spells CASSQRRYSNRPQHF.

The CDR3 is CASSWGFTEAFF. The J gene is TRBJ1-1, the V gene TRBV7-2; the TCRdb D gene call, TRBD1, has no DNA to confirm it. The CDR3 sequence is 12 residues long. Per the germline V gene, CDR1 is SGHTA and CDR2 is FQGNSA. The complete variable domain, with remaining parts taken from reference TRBV7-2 and TRBJ1-1, reads GAGVSQSPSNKVTEKGKDVELRCDPISGHTALYWYRQSLGQGLEFLIYFQGNSAPDKSGLPSDRFSAERTGGSVSTLTIQRTQQEDSAVYLCASSWGFTEAFFGQGTRLTVV.

The chain combines TRBV29-1 with TRBJ2-7; the TRBD1 assignment by TCRdb is unverifiable without DNA. Germline CDR1 SQVTM, CDR2 ANQGSEA. This CDR3 comprises 16 residues. CDR3: CSVEGGVGGTSYEQYF.

The V gene is TRBV14, the J gene TRBJ1-2; checking the TCRdb D call of TRBD1 is not possible without DNA. Germline V gene sequence: CDR1 SGHDN, CDR2 FVKESK. The CDR3 runs to 18 residues. The CDR3 loop reads CASSQEPRGLTAAYGYTF.